The table lists the clone carrying this T cell receptor (beta chain) with a few counts. Its antigen is undetermined. Vbeta (60) and Jbeta (13) primers were used in the PCR. The data were produced by immunoSEQ multiplex PCR, yet TCRdb's version contains in-frame clones alone and is incomplete. The sample lists approximately 82,000 clones; 62% were seen once. V gave up 6 bases and J gave up 5 bases, with 19 bases separating them. Per germline, CDR1 MNHEY and CDR2 SVGAGI. The CDR3 runs 15 residues. The entry originates in a study of cytomegalovirus exposure and HLA in healthy donors. Overall study results and limits: Later analysis associated a missense DCLRE1C variant with TCR beta V- and J-gene trimming.

Specimen: PBMCs. This TCR derives from a young woman in good health and CMV-seropositive. The rearrangement joins TRBV6-5 to TRBJ2-5; D ambiguous. The CDR3 is CASRKDGTRRETQYF. The DNA of the CDR3 is TGTGCCAGCAGGAAAGACGGAACCCGGCGGGAGACCCAGTACTTC.